The 29 T cell receptor beta chains reported below all come from one sample, sequenced in a study of early T cells in non-severe SARS-CoV-2 infection. TCRdb fed the 5' RACE reads into MiXCR, producing one record per CDR3 protein. The sample holds roughly 63,000 distinct CDR3 sequences, around 13% seen once. The input for sequencing was whole blood, taken at baseline. Every receptor here comes from an adult who was a healthcare worker with PCR-confirmed SARS-CoV-2 infection or an uninfected control (not recorded which). The donor label of this sample is uncertain.

Many counts were recorded for this clonotype. The chain recombines TRBV20-1 with TRBJ2-7; D may be TRBD2 (7 bases). Germline CDR1 is DFQATT and CDR2 is SNEGSKA (reference sequence). The CDR3 loop spans 14 amino acids. Trimming pared 3 bases from V and 2 bases from J, leaving 14 bases between. Here the CDR3 reads CSARSRGAPYEQYV. The CDR3 coding sequence is TGCAGTGCTAGGAGTCGGGGGGCCCCCTACGAGCAGTACGTC.

This clonotype was found once. The chain is built from TRBV30 and TRBJ1-3; D is unresolved. This CDR3 is built from 16 residues. The germline CDR1 and CDR2 sequences are GTSNPN and SVGIG (reference sequence). V lost 3 bases and J lost 3, with 18 bases in between. The CDR3 region is CAWRNLGSNFGNTIYF. As DNA, the CDR3 is TGTGCCTGGAGGAACTTAGGGAGCAACTTTGGAAACACCATATATTTT.

This clonotype appeared many times. The chain couples TRBV5-1 to TRBJ2-6, with TRBD2 as a possible D gene (7 bases). V lost 5 bases to trimming and J lost 0 bases, with 15 bases between them. Germline-derived CDR1 and CDR2 are SGHRS and YFSETQ. This CDR3 has 17 residues. CDR3 DNA sequence: TGCGCCAGCAGACGGGAGGCCAGGGGCTCTGGGGCCAACGTCCTGACTTTC. As protein: CASRREARGSGANVLTF.

A few counts support this clonotype. The rearrangement links TRBV29-1 to TRBJ1-2, with TRBD1 matching 7 bases. The CDR3 extends over 13 amino acids. Trimming took 3 bases from V and 4 from J; bases not matched to a gene: 5. Germline-derived CDR1 and CDR2 are SQVTM and ANQGSEA. In nucleotides, the CDR3 is TGCAGCGTTGATCAGGGGGTGTCCTATGGCTACACCTTC. It specifies CSVDQGVSYGYTF. The entire variable domain, with the rest obtained from reference TRBV29-1 and TRBJ1-2, is as follows: SAVISQKPSRDICQRGTSLTIQCQVDSQVTMMFWYRQQPGQSLTLIATANQGSEATYESGFVIDKFPISRPNLTFSTLTVSNMSPEDSSIYLCSVDQGVSYGYTFGSGTRLTVV.

This clonotype was seen repeatedly, ten times or more. J is TRBJ1-6 and V is TRBV5-5, with a weak D call TRBD1 (6 bases). Trimming removed 4 bases at V and 10 bases at J, with 12 bases between. Germline loops: CDR1 SGHKS, CDR2 YYEKEE (reference sequence). The CDR3 consists of 13 residues. The CDR3 region is CASSQDRRSPLHF. The CDR3 DNA sequence: TGTGCCAGCAGCCAGGACAGAAGGTCACCCCTCCACTTT. Together with reference TRBV5-5 and TRBJ1-6, the CDR3 gives the full variable domain: DAGVTQSPTHLIKTRGQQVTLRCSPISGHKSVSWYQQVLGQGPQFIFQYYEKEERGRGNFPDRFSARQFPNYSSELNVNALLLGDSALYLCASSQDRRSPLHFGNGTRLTVT.

This clonotype showed up many times. V usage is TRBV14 and J usage is TRBJ2-7; TRBD2 is a possible D gene (6 bases). Deletions cut 3 bases from V and 0 bases from J, with 9 bases between. The germline CDR1 and CDR2 sequences are SGHDN and FVKESK. The CDR3 has 14 amino acids. The CDR3, as DNA: TGTGCCAGCAGCCAGATCGGGAGCTCCTACGAGCAGTACGTC. Amino acid sequence: CASSQIGSSYEQYV.

This clonotype was observed many times. The chain combines TRBV6-6 with TRBJ2-5; weak D call: TRBD1 (6 bases). This CDR3 has 12 amino acids. Germline-derived CDR1 and CDR2 are MNHNY and SVGAGI (reference sequence). V dropped 10 bases and J dropped 1 base, with 10 bases sitting between them. The CDR3 nucleotides are TGTGCCACGAGACAGGTCCAAGAGACCCAGTACTTC. Encoded protein: CATRQVQETQYF.

The chain employs TRBV27 and TRBJ1-3, with TRBD1 identical over 7 bases. The germline V gene encodes CDR1 MNHEY and CDR2 SMNVEV (reference sequence). CDR3 size: 15 residues. J was trimmed by 1 base and V by 2 bases; bases with no gene match: 2. CDR3 region: CASSLKGASGNTIYF. The CDR3 nucleotides are TGTGCCAGCAGTTTAAAGGGGGCATCTGGAAACACCATATATTTT.

The table lists this clonotype with many counts. The rearrangement uses TRBV9 and TRBJ2-2; 7 nucleotides line up with TRBD2. The J segment lost 0 bases and the V segment lost 4 bases, leaving 6 bases of the junction unmatched. CDR1 is SGDLS, CDR2 YYNGEE, per germline. The CDR3 runs 16 residues. The CDR3 sequence: CASSPRLAPNTGELFF. CDR3 sequence (DNA): TGTGCCAGCAGCCCGCGACTAGCCCCGAACACCGGGGAGCTGTTTTTT.

This clonotype has a handful of counts. V usage is TRBV7-9 and J usage is TRBJ2-5; D not certain. Trimming removed 5 bases at V and 5 bases at J, with 18 bases between. The CDR3 is 15 amino acids. Germline-derived CDR1 and CDR2 are SEHNR and FQNEAQ (reference sequence). CDR3 sequence: CASSPTNPHVETQYF. In nucleotides, the CDR3 is TGTGCCAGCAGCCCAACAAATCCCCACGTCGAGACCCAGTACTTC.

This clonotype was counted a few times. This chain uses TRBV5-1 with TRBJ1-6; TRBD1 aligns across 10 bases. Unmatched junction bases numbered 6, after V lost 3 bases and J lost 0 bases. The CDR3 is 18 residues long. Germline assignment: CDR1 SGHRS and CDR2 YFSETQ. The CDR3 coding sequence is TGCGCCAGCAGCTGGGGACAGGGGCCCGACTCCTATAATTCACCCCTCCACTTT. This codes for CASSWGQGPDSYNSPLHF.

There are many counts of this clonotype. This rearrangement joins TRBV27 to TRBJ2-3; the match to TRBD2 covers 7 bases. Germline V gene sequence: CDR1 MNHEY, CDR2 SMNVEV (reference sequence). After removal of 2 bases from V and 3 bases from J, the junction contained 2 bases not matched to a gene. The CDR3 consists of 14 residues. The CDR3 DNA follows: TGTGCCAGCAGTTTACGAGCGGGGACAGATACGCAGTATTTT. This gives the protein CASSLRAGTDTQYF.

This clonotype was seen only a few times. The CDR3 loop reads CASSPGITYSPLHF. CDR3 in DNA: TGTGCCAGCTCACCAGGTATCACCTATTCACCCCTCCACTTT. The rearrangement links TRBV18 to TRBJ1-6, with unresolved D. CDR3 length equals 14 residues. V was pared by 2 bases and J by 8 bases, with 10 bases between. Germline CDR1 and CDR2: KGHSH and LQKENI.

This clonotype came up many times. The chain joins TRBV11-2 to TRBJ1-5, with TRBD1 identical over 7 bases. Germline CDR1 reads SGHAT; CDR2 reads FQNNGV. This CDR3 region has 15 residues. The junction had 13 bases not matched to a gene; V was cut back by 4 bases and J by 10 bases. The CDR3 loop reads CASSSNRDSLRPQHF. CDR3 in DNA: TGTGCCAGCAGCTCGAACCGGGACAGTCTTCGACCCCAGCATTTT.

This clonotype was seen only a few times. V is TRBV18 and J is TRBJ2-1; D is unresolved. CDR1 and CDR2 from the germline V gene are KGHSH and LQKENI. The CDR3 is 13 amino acids. V lost 5 bases, J lost 5 bases, and 10 bases lay in between. In DNA, the CDR3 is TGTGCCAGCTCAACCTTTGGAAACAATGAGCAGTTCTTC. It is translated as CASSTFGNNEQFF. Looking up the rest from reference TRBV18 and TRBJ2-1 gives the full variable domain: NAGVMQNPRHLVRRRGQEARLRCSPMKGHSHVYWYRQLPEEGLKFMVYLQKENIIDESGMPKERFSAEFPKEGPSILRIQQVVRGDSAAYFCASSTFGNNEQFFGPGTRLTVL.

This chain joins TRBV6-2 or TRBV6-3 and TRBJ2-7; tentatively, D is TRBD1 (5 bases). The CDR3 is 13 amino acids. V lost 5 bases and J lost 0, with 8 bases in between. Germline lookup yields CDR1 MNHEY and CDR2 SVGEGT. CDR3 loop: CASSEGVSYEQYV. The CDR3 DNA reads TGTGCCAGCAGTGAAGGGGTCTCCTACGAGCAGTACGTC.

This clonotype was found a few times. This chain connects TRBV25-1 to TRBJ2-3, with D possibly being TRBD2 (6 bases). The CDR3 covers 17 residues. The ends were cut back, 6 bases at V and 3 bases at J, with 22 bases in the middle. CDR1 and CDR2 from the germline V gene are MGHDK and SYGVNS. Here the CDR3 DNA reads TGTGCCAGCAGCGACCAACTAGCTATGTCGGAGACAGATACGCAGTATTTT. The encoded protein is CASSDQLAMSETDTQYF.

This chain joins TRBV9 and TRBJ1-1, with TRBD1 matching 7 bases. The CDR3 has 13 residues. Germline CDR1 reads SGDLS; CDR2 reads YYNGEE. V shed 0 bases and J 6 bases; nucleotides not matched to a gene: 2. CDR3: CASSVGDRSEAFF. CDR3 coding DNA: TGTGCCAGCAGCGTAGGGGACAGATCTGAAGCTTTCTTT.

The chain combines TRBV4-1 with TRBJ1-5; D remains ambiguous. Germline values: CDR1 MGHRA, CDR2 YSYEKL. CDR3 length: 16 amino acids. Between the trimmed V and J ends, which lost 3 bases and 2 bases, there was a span of 14 bases. The CDR3 loop reads CASSQGTRLRNQPQHF. DNA of the CDR3: TGCGCCAGCAGCCAGGGAACGCGGCTGCGCAATCAGCCCCAGCATTTT.

Here the CDR3 DNA reads TGCAGCGTTGCCATGTCGGCTAGCGGGGGTAATGAGCAGTTCTTC. Its translation is CSVAMSASGGNEQFF. The chain combines TRBV29-1 with TRBJ2-1; 10 bases fit TRBD2. This CDR3 is built from 15 residues. Germline CDR1 reads SQVTM; CDR2 reads ANQGSEA. The trim removed 4 bases at V and 7 bases at J, leaving 10 bases unmatched.

The chain is built from TRBV2 and TRBJ2-5; D is unresolved. Per the germline V gene, CDR1 is SNHLY and CDR2 is FYNNEI. This CDR3 comprises 12 residues. The ends were cut back, 4 bases at V and 5 bases at J, with 8 bases in the middle. The CDR3: CASSAQRETQYF. DNA of the CDR3: TGTGCCAGCAGTGCTCAGCGCGAGACCCAGTACTTC.

This chain connects TRBV27 to TRBJ2-5, with 7 bases that match TRBD1. There are 14 residues in the CDR3. V was clipped by 4 bases and J by 2 bases; unmatched bases: 4. CDR1 MNHEY and CDR2 SMNVEV come from the germline V gene (reference sequence). The CDR3 nucleotides read TGTGCCAGCAGTTCCTCGGACAGGCAAGAGACCCAGTACTTC. Residues: CASSSSDRQETQYF.

This chain connects TRBV6-5 to TRBJ1-2; D may be TRBD1 (6 bases). CDR3 length: 15 residues. V gave up 0 bases and J gave up 3 bases, with 11 bases separating them. Germline-derived CDR1 and CDR2 are MNHEY and SVGAGI. CDR3 in DNA: TGTGCCAGCAGTTACTCGATATCAGGGGACTATGGCTACACCTTC. Its protein is CASSYSISGDYGYTF.

This clonotype has only a few counts. The CDR3 DNA reads TGTGCCAGCAGCCGCCGGGACAGGGCCTACAATGAGCAGTTCTTC. Its protein is CASSRRDRAYNEQFF. This chain connects TRBV2 to TRBJ2-1; 9 bases agree with TRBD1. The CDR3 extends over 15 amino acids. V shed 6 bases and J 2 bases; nucleotides not matched to a gene: 5. Looked up from germline, CDR1 is SNHLY and CDR2 is FYNNEI.

The rearrangement uses TRBV29-1 and TRBJ1-1; possible D gene TRBD1, 5 bases. This CDR3 comprises 13 residues. Germline V gives CDR1 SQVTM, CDR2 ANQGSEA. CDR3 in DNA: TGCAGTGCGGCTCTAGGGACGAACACTGAAGCTTTCTTT. Protein product: CSAALGTNTEAFF.

The chain couples TRBV7-6 to TRBJ2-2; 9 bases are a match to TRBD1. Trimming cost V 5 bases and J 5 bases; bases outside gene matches: 12. Germline assignment: CDR1 SGHVS and CDR2 FNYEAQ. The CDR3 length is 17 residues. The CDR3 region is CASSPYVGTGSTGELFF. In nucleotides, the CDR3 is TGTGCCAGCAGCCCTTATGTCGGGACAGGGTCGACCGGGGAGCTGTTTTTT.

This chain uses TRBV30 with TRBJ2-3; D gene ambiguous. The CDR3 consists of 13 residues. Germline values: CDR1 GTSNPN, CDR2 SVGIG (reference sequence). The V end was cut by 1 base, the J end by 5 bases, with 10 bases between. CDR3: CAWSGWAEDTQYF. CDR3 DNA sequence: TGTGCCTGGAGTGGGTGGGCAGAAGATACGCAGTATTTT.

This clonotype appeared many times. The chain is built from TRBV4-2 and TRBJ1-1, with a possible D match to TRBD1 (6 bases). V dropped 0 bases and J dropped 0 bases, with 11 bases sitting between them. CDR3 length equals 16 residues. CDR1 is LGHNA, CDR2 YNFKEQ, per germline. CDR3 nucleotides: TGTGCCAGCAGCCAAGATCTTTGGGGGCTGAACACTGAAGCTTTCTTT. Protein: CASSQDLWGLNTEAFF.

This clonotype was seen many times. The genes are TRBV7-8 and TRBJ2-1, with TRBD2 identical over 12 bases. The CDR3 extends over 16 amino acids. Unmatched junction bases numbered 7, after V lost 5 bases and J lost 5 bases. The V gene's germline CDR1 is SGHVS and CDR2 FQNEAQ. This CDR3 is CASSQSTSGGHNEQFF. The CDR3 DNA reads as TGTGCCAGCAGCCAATCGACTAGCGGGGGCCACAATGAGCAGTTCTTC.